These 23 T cell receptor beta chains share one sample of origin, sequenced in a study of blood T cell repertoires in COVID-19. This table comes from immunoSEQ multiplex PCR, and its TCRdb copy is limited to in-frame clones, with some not included. The sample includes about 40,000 clones, around nine tenths of them seen just once. Sequenced: peripheral blood. The receptors shown here come from a man aged 55 to 70 with active COVID-19.

V gene TRBV19 combines with J gene TRBJ2-6; D might be TRBD1 (5 bases). The ends were cut back, 7 bases at V and 4 bases at J, with 14 bases in the middle. Germline CDR1 and CDR2: LNHDA and SQIVND (reference sequence). This CDR3 region has 15 residues. The CDR3 sequence: CASMDPGSGANVLTF. The CDR3 region has the DNA TGTGCCAGTATGGACCCAGGGTCGGGGGCCAACGTCCTGACTTTC.

The V gene is TRBV7-9, the J gene TRBJ2-7; TRBD1 agrees at 9 bases. The CDR3 length is 14 residues. Germline V lookup: CDR1 SEHNR, CDR2 FQNEAQ (reference sequence). V gave up 2 bases and J gave up 5 bases; unmatched junction bases: 4. This CDR3 is CASSLWDREDEQYF. CDR3 DNA sequence: TGTGCCAGCAGCTTATGGGACAGGGAGGACGAGCAGTACTTC.

The gene calls are TRBV2 and TRBJ1-1; D uncertain. V was clipped by 3 bases and J by 11 bases, with 16 bases between them. This CDR3 has 13 residues. The germline V gene encodes CDR1 SNHLY and CDR2 FYNNEI. CDR3 nucleotides: TGTGCCAGCAGTGAGGAAGGACTCATGCGGGCTTTCTTT. It specifies CASSEEGLMRAFF.

The chain recombines TRBV18 with TRBJ2-5; D possibly corresponds to TRBD1 (6 bases). The germline V and J ends were trimmed by 0 bases and 7 bases, with 12 bases remaining between them. The CDR3 covers 14 residues. Germline values: CDR1 KGHSH, CDR2 LQKENI. The CDR3 reads CASSPPSGEVTQYF. CDR3 sequence (DNA): TGTGCCAGCTCACCACCTTCAGGGGAAGTGACCCAGTACTTC.

The genes are TRBV21-1 and TRBJ1-1; TRBD1 is taken as the D call from the table, unchecked against the DNA. TRBV21-1 is listed as a pseudogene. This CDR3 spans 15 amino acids. In DNA form, the CDR3 reads TGTGCCAGCAGCAGAAGGGAACAGGGAGAGGCTGAAGCTTTCTTT. Residues: CASSRREQGEAEAFF.

This clone was seen just once. The chain couples TRBV5-1 to TRBJ1-4; 11 bases are a match to TRBD1. The CDR3 consists of 14 residues. From germline, CDR1 is SGHRS and CDR2 YFSETQ. The junction had 4 bases not matched to a gene; V was cut back by 4 bases and J by 8 bases. The CDR3 DNA reads as TGCGCCAGCAGCATGGACAGGGGGCACGAAAAACTGTTTTTT. Translated: CASSMDRGHEKLFF.

CDR3 nucleotides: TGTGCCAGCTCACCACTAGCGGGACCGTTTGGGGAGACCCAGTACTTC. It encodes CASSPLAGPFGETQYF. The chain links TRBV18 to TRBJ2-5, with TRBD2 matching 8 bases. This CDR3 is 16 amino acids long. Per the germline V gene, CDR1 is KGHSH and CDR2 is LQKENI. The trim removed 1 base at V and 5 bases at J, leaving 9 bases unmatched.

This clone was picked up a small number of times. The chain links TRBV6-5 to TRBJ2-7, with a possible D match to TRBD1 (6 bases). The CDR3 length is 12 residues. Trimming removed 6 bases at V and 1 base at J, with 7 bases between. Per the germline V gene, CDR1 is MNHEY and CDR2 is SVGAGI. This CDR3 reads CASSDRSYEQYF. CDR3 nucleotide sequence: TGTGCCAGCAGCGACAGGTCCTACGAGCAGTACTTC.

The V and J genes are TRBV10-3 and TRBJ2-2, with 8 bases lining up with TRBD1. J gave up 2 bases and V 4 bases, and 3 bases lay outside the gene matches. Per the germline V gene, CDR1 is ENHRY and CDR2 is SYGVKD. CDR3 length: 15 amino acids. This chain's CDR3 is CAISGGQANTGELFF. The CDR3 DNA follows: TGTGCCATCAGTGGGGGACAGGCAAACACCGGGGAGCTGTTTTTT.

V is TRBV6-5 and J is TRBJ1-1, with D maybe TRBD1 (5 bases). Trimming removed 5 bases at V and 5 bases at J, with 12 bases between. The CDR3 covers 13 residues. CDR1 MNHEY and CDR2 SVGAGI come from the germline V gene. The CDR3 protein is CASSLQRGTEAFF. CDR3 in DNA: TGTGCCAGCAGTCTACAGCGGGGGACTGAAGCTTTCTTT.

The chain joins TRBV19 to TRBJ1-1; D might be TRBD1 (5 bases). CDR1 LNHDA and CDR2 SQIVND come from the germline V gene (reference sequence). CDR3 size: 13 residues. Trimming removed 10 bases at V and 6 bases at J, with 18 bases between. This chain's CDR3 is CATTNQGGAEAFF. CDR3 sequence (DNA): TGTGCCACCACGAATCAGGGTGGCGCTGAAGCTTTCTTT.

This chain links TRBV19 with TRBJ2-3, with 10 nucleotides matching TRBD1. V shed 7 bases and J 4 bases; nucleotides not matched to a gene: 5. The CDR3 sequence is 14 residues long. Germline assignment: CDR1 LNHDA and CDR2 SQIVND (reference sequence). The CDR3 DNA sequence: TGTGCCAGTACTCAGACAGGGGGCGCAGATACGCAGTATTTT. This encodes CASTQTGGADTQYF.

The rearrangement links TRBV29-1 to TRBJ1-2, with 8 bases lining up with TRBD1. This CDR3 is 13 amino acids long. Germline V gene sequence: CDR1 SQVTM, CDR2 ANQGSEA. Trimming took 3 bases from V and 5 from J; bases not matched to a gene: 5. CDR3 bases: TGCAGCGTTGAGTACAGGGGGGGTTATGGCTACACCTTC. Residues: CSVEYRGGYGYTF.

The rearrangement joins TRBV6-5 to TRBJ2-3; D not certain. Trimming stripped 2 bases from V and 4 bases from J, with 7 bases between. In germline, CDR1 is MNHEY, CDR2 SVGAGI. CDR3 size: 13 residues. The CDR3 loop reads CASSYDGADTQYF. The DNA of the CDR3 is TGTGCCAGCAGTTACGATGGAGCAGATACGCAGTATTTT.

In DNA form, the CDR3 reads TGTGCCAGTACCCCGACAGGGGTTAATGAAAAACTGTTTTTT. Translating gives CASTPTGVNEKLFF. V is TRBV19 and J is TRBJ1-4; TRBD1 agrees at 8 bases. The germline V gene has CDR1 LNHDA and CDR2 SQIVND (reference sequence). After removal of 7 bases from V and 4 bases from J, the junction contained 5 bases not matched to a gene. CDR3 length: 14 residues.

This sequence joins TRBV5-1 and TRBJ2-3, with D perhaps matching TRBD1 (5 bases). Looked up from germline, CDR1 is SGHRS and CDR2 is YFSETQ. The CDR3 is made up of 13 amino acids. V lost 2 bases and J lost 3, with 7 bases in between. The CDR3 DNA follows: TGCGCCAGCAGCTTTCAGGGAACAGATACGCAGTATTTT. Translation: CASSFQGTDTQYF.

A remark on this clone: Other DNA sequences from this sample encode an identical CDR3 as well. This chain joins TRBV19 and TRBJ1-5, with unresolved D. The CDR3 runs 13 residues. Trimming removed 5 bases at V and 0 bases at J, with 5 bases between. Looked up from germline, CDR1 is LNHDA and CDR2 is SQIVND (reference sequence). This CDR3 is CASSLNSNQPQHF. CDR3 nucleotide sequence: TGTGCCAGTAGTTTAAATAGCAATCAGCCCCAGCATTTT.

This chain connects TRBV20-1 to TRBJ2-1, with D perhaps matching TRBD2 (5 bases). This CDR3 spans 11 amino acids. The V gene's germline CDR1 is DFQATT and CDR2 SNEGSKA (reference sequence). Trimming removed 1 base at V and 14 bases at J, with 12 bases between. The CDR3 here is CSARVDPGEFF. CDR3 in DNA: TGCAGTGCTAGAGTAGACCCCGGGGAGTTCTTC.

V usage is TRBV9 and J usage is TRBJ1-1; D is perhaps TRBD1 (5 bases). Trimming shortened V by 6 bases and J by 1 base, and 13 bases separated the two germline ends. This CDR3 comprises 14 residues. Germline lookup yields CDR1 SGDLS and CDR2 YYNGEE. In DNA, the CDR3 is TGTGCCAGCACGGGGGACCCAGGGAACACTGAAGCTTTCTTT. Residues: CASTGDPGNTEAFF.

There are a few counts of this clone. The rearrangement uses TRBV2 and TRBJ2-7; 14 nucleotides agree with TRBD2. Germline V gene lookup returns CDR1 SNHLY and CDR2 FYNNEI. The CDR3 has 19 amino acids. The J segment lost 1 base and the V segment lost 6 bases, leaving 14 bases of the junction unmatched. CDR3 sequence reads: CASRASPGTSGSKSYEQYF. The DNA for the CDR3 is TGTGCCAGCAGGGCTAGTCCCGGGACTAGCGGGAGTAAGTCCTACGAGCAGTACTTC.

The chain uses TRBV7-3 and TRBJ2-2; D remains unclear. V dropped 3 bases and J dropped 2 bases, with 7 bases sitting between them. Germline V gene lookup returns CDR1 SGHTA and CDR2 FQGTGA. The CDR3 runs 14 residues. Written as DNA, the CDR3 is TGTGCCAGCAGCTTGAACTCAAACACCGGGGAGCTGTTTTTT. Protein product: CASSLNSNTGELFF.

In its sample, this clone was seen once. The CDR3 spells CASSPRSGVETEAFF. In DNA, the CDR3 is TGTGCCAGCAGCCCCAGATCCGGAGTAGAGACTGAAGCTTTCTTT. The chain is built from TRBV7-6 and TRBJ1-1; D call uncertain. CDR1 and CDR2 from the germline V gene are SGHVS and FNYEAQ. V lost 5 bases, J lost 5 bases, and 18 bases lay in between. The CDR3 length is 15 residues.

The rearrangement links TRBV5-4 to TRBJ2-1; TRBD2 might be the D (6 bases). V was pared by 8 bases and J by 0 bases, with 9 bases between. Germline V gene data show CDR1 as SGHNT and CDR2 as YYREEE (reference sequence). The CDR3 extends over 13 amino acids. In DNA, the CDR3 is TGTGCCAGTACGACTAGCTCCTACAATGAGCAGTTCTTC. This translates into CASTTSSYNEQFF.